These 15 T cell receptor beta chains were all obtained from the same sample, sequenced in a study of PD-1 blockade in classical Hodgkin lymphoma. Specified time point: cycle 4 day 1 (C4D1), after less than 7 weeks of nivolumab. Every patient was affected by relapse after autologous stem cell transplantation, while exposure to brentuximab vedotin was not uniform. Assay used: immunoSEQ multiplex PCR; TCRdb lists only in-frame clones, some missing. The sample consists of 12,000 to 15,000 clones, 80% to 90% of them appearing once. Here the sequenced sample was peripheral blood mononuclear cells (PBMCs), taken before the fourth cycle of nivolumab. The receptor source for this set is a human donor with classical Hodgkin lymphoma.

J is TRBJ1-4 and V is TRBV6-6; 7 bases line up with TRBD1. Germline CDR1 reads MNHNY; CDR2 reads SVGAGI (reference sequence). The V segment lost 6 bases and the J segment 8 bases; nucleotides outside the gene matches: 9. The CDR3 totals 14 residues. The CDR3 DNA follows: TGTGCCAGCAGCGGGGAGGGGGCGAGAGAAAAACTGTTTTTT. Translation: CASSGEGAREKLFF.

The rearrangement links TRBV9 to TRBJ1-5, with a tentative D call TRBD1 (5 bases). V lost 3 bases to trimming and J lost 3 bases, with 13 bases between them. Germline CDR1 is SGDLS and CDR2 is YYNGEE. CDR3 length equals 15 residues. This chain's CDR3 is CASSASGRDNQPQHF. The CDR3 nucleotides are TGTGCCAGCAGCGCCTCCGGCAGGGACAATCAGCCCCAGCATTTT. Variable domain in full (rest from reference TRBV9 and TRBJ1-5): DSGVTQTPKHLITATGQRVTLRCSPRSGDLSVYWYQQSLDQGLQFLIQYYNGEERAKGNILERFSAQQFPDLHSELNLSSLELGDSALYFCASSASGRDNQPQHFGDGTRLSIL.

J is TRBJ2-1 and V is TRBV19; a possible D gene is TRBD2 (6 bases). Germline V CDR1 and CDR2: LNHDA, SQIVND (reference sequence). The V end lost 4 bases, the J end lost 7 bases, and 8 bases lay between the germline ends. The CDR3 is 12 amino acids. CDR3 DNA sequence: TGTGCCAGTAGTACGACTAGGAATGAGCAGTTCTTC. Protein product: CASSTTRNEQFF.

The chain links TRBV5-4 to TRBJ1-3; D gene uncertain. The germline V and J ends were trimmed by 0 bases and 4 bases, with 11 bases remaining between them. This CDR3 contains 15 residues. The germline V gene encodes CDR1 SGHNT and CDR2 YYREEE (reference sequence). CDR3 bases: TGTGCCAGCAGCTTGGCCGGACTCGGAGGAAACACCATATATTTT. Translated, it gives CASSLAGLGGNTIYF.

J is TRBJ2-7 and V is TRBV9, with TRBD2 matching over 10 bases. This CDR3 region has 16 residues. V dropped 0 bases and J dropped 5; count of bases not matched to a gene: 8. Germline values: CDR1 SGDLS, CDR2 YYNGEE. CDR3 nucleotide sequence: TGTGCCAGCAGCGTAGGTGGTAGCGGGGGGTCCGACGAGCAGTACTTC. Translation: CASSVGGSGGSDEQYF. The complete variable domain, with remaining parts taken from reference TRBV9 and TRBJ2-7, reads DSGVTQTPKHLITATGQRVTLRCSPRSGDLSVYWYQQSLDQGLQFLIQYYNGEERAKGNILERFSAQQFPDLHSELNLSSLELGDSALYFCASSVGGSGGSDEQYFGPGTRLTVT.

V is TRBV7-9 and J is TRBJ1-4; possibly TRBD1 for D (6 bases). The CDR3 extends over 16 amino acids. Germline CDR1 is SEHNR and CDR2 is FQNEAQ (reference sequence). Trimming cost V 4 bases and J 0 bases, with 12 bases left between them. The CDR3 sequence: CASSSPKGATNEKLFF. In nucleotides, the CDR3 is TGTGCCAGCAGCTCCCCGAAGGGGGCAACTAATGAAAAACTGTTTTTT.

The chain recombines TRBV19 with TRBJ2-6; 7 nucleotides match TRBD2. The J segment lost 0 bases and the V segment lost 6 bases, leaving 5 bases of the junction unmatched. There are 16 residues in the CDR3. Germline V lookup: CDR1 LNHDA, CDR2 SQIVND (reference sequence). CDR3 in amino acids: CASRSGGLSGANVLTF. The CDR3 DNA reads TGTGCCAGTAGGTCGGGGGGACTCTCTGGGGCCAACGTCCTGACTTTC.

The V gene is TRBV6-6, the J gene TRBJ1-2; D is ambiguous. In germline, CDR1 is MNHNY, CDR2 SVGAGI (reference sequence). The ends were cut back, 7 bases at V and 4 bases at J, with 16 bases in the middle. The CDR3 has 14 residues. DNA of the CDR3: TGTGCCAGCACCGTCGAGGATGAGGGCTATGGCTACACCTTC. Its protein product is CASTVEDEGYGYTF.

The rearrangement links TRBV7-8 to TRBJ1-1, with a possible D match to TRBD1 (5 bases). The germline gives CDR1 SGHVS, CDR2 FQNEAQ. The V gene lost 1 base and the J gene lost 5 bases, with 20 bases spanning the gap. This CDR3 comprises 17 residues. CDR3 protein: CASSLVASPGTKTEAFF. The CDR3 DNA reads TGTGCCAGCAGCTTAGTAGCCTCTCCGGGGACGAAGACTGAAGCTTTCTTT.

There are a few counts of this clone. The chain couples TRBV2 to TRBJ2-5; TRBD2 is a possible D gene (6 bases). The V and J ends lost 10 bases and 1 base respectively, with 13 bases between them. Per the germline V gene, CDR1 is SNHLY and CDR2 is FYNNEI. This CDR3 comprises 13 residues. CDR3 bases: TGTGCCACCCGGGCGGGAATCCAAGAGACCCAGTACTTC. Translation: CATRAGIQETQYF.

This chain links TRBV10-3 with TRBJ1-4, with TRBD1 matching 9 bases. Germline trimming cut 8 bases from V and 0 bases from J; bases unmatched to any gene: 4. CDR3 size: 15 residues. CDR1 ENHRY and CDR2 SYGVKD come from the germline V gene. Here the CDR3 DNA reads TGTGCCATCGGGACAGGGACTGCAACTAATGAAAAACTGTTTTTT. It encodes CAIGTGTATNEKLFF.

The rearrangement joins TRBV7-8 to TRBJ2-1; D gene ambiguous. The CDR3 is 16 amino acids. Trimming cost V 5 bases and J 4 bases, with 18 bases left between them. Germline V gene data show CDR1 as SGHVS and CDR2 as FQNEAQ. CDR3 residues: CASSHGRIRIYNEQFF. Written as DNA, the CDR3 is TGTGCCAGCAGCCACGGACGGATAAGGATATACAATGAGCAGTTCTTC.

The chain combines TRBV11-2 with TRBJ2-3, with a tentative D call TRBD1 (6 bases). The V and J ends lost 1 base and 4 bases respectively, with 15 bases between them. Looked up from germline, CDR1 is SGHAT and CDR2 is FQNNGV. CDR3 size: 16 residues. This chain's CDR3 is CASSLGLTGQADTQYF. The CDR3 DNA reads TGTGCCAGCAGCTTAGGTTTGACAGGTCAGGCAGATACGCAGTATTTT.

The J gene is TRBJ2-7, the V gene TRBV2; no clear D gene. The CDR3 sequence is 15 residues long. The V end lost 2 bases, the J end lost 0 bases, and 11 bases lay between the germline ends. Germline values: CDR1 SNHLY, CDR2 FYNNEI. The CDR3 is CASSEKLLFSYEQYF. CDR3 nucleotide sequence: TGTGCCAGCAGTGAAAAACTCCTATTCTCCTACGAGCAGTACTTC.

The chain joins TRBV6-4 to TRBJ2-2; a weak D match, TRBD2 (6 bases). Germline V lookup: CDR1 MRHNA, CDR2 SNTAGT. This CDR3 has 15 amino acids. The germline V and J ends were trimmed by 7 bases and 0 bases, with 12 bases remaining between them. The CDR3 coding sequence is TGTGCCAGCACGGGACTGATCGCGAACACCGGGGAGCTGTTTTTT. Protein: CASTGLIANTGELFF.